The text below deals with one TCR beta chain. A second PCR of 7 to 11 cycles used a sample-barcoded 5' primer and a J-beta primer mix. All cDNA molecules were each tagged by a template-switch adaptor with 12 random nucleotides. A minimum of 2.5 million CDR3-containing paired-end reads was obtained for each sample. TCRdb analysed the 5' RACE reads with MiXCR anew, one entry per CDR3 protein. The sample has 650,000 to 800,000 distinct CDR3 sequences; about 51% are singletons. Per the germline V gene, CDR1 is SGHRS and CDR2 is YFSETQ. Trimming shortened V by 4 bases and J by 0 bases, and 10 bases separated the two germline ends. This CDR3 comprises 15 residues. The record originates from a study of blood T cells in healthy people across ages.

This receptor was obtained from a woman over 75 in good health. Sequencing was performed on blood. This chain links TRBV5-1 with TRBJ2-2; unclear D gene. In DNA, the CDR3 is TGCGCCAGCAGCCCCGGGTTCGCGAACACCGGGGAGCTGTTTTTT. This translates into CASSPGFANTGELFF.